The 22 T cell receptor beta chains reported below all come from one sample, sequenced in a study of human T cells and chemical hapten exposure. Specified time point: patch test 2, 6 weeks after DPC sensitization. Treatment given: therapeutic diphenylcyclopropenone sensitization with weekly scalp DPC. TCRdb used MiXCR to reprocess the RACE reads, holding one entry per CDR3 protein. Of 65,000 to 95,000 distinct CDR3 sequences in the sample, about 6.3% were seen once. Sample: whole blood, taken in connection with sensitization to the hapten diphenylcyclopropenone (DPC). Receptor source: a woman aged 25 to 39 with alopecia areata. Some clones in this sample may be carry-over from other donors' samples.

This clonotype was recorded at least ten times. The V gene is TRBV5-4, the J gene TRBJ2-3; the D is unclear. The V gene's germline CDR1 is SGHNT and CDR2 YYREEE (reference sequence). The V gene lost 1 base and the J gene lost 2 bases, with 8 bases spanning the gap. The CDR3 consists of 14 residues. The CDR3 DNA reads TGTGCCAGCAGCTTGACGGTTTACACAGATACGCAGTATTTT. As protein: CASSLTVYTDTQYF.

The chain carries TRBV11-1 and TRBJ2-3; the match to TRBD2 covers 10 bases. CDR1 is SGHAT and CDR2 is FQDESV in the germline V gene (reference sequence). The CDR3 extends over 14 amino acids. The V segment lost 5 bases and the J segment 2 bases; nucleotides outside the gene matches: 1. The CDR3, as DNA: TGTGCCAGCAGCACTAGCGGGGCCACAGATACGCAGTATTTT. Translation gives CASSTSGATDTQYF.

This clonotype was counted a few times. The V and J genes are TRBV1 and TRBJ2-3; the table's D call TRBD2 went unverified against the DNA. TRBV1 is reported as a pseudogene. The CDR3 spans 17 residues. CDR3 DNA: TGCACCAGCAGCCATGTACTGAAGGGGCCTCCTGGGGATACGCAGTATTTT. Protein: CTSSHVLKGPPGDTQYF.

This chain links TRBV20-1 with TRBJ2-3; TRBD2 aligns across 8 bases. The CDR3 runs to 13 residues. Germline V lookup: CDR1 DFQATT, CDR2 SNEGSKA (reference sequence). J lost 2 bases, V lost 5 bases, and 3 bases had no gene match. CDR3 sequence: CSAVAGNTDTQYF. CDR3 nucleotide sequence: TGCAGTGCTGTAGCGGGAAACACAGATACGCAGTATTTT.

At least ten counts were recorded for this clonotype. This chain uses TRBV20-1 with TRBJ2-1; D is possibly TRBD1 or TRBD2 (5 bases each). In germline, CDR1 is DFQATT, CDR2 SNEGSKA (reference sequence). V lost 4 bases and J 2 bases, leaving 15 bases between the germline ends. The CDR3 has 15 amino acids. The CDR3 is CSAIRDLATYNEQFF. CDR3 DNA: TGCAGTGCTATCAGGGACCTAGCTACCTACAATGAGCAGTTCTTC.

This clonotype came up many times. V is TRBV11-2 and J is TRBJ1-1; D perhaps matches TRBD1 (5 bases). The V gene lost 6 bases and the J gene lost 5 bases, with 13 bases spanning the gap. CDR1 and CDR2 (germline): SGHAT, FQNNGV. The CDR3 length is 13 residues. In DNA form, the CDR3 reads TGTGCCAGCAGTGGAGCGGGGCTAACTGAAGCTTTCTTT. This sequence encodes CASSGAGLTEAFF.

This clonotype was recorded many times. The chain joins TRBV25-1 to TRBJ2-7, with TRBD2 identical over 8 bases. The J segment lost 4 bases and the V segment lost 5 bases, leaving 10 bases of the junction unmatched. This CDR3 spans 15 amino acids. Per germline, CDR1 MGHDK and CDR2 SYGVNS. The chain's CDR3 is CASSPLDTGGYEQYF. The CDR3 DNA follows: TGTGCCAGCAGTCCCCTCGACACGGGAGGGTACGAGCAGTACTTC.

This clonotype was seen at least ten times. The V call is TRBV6-5, the J call TRBJ1-1; TRBD1 matches at 9 bases. There are 12 residues in the CDR3. V lost 5 bases to trimming and J lost 7 bases; unmatched junction nucleotides: 2. Germline V lookup: CDR1 MNHEY, CDR2 SVGAGI. The CDR3 loop is CASSGQGIEAFF. The CDR3 coding sequence is TGTGCCAGCAGTGGACAGGGGATTGAAGCTTTCTTT.

The V and J genes are TRBV25-1 and TRBJ1-1; D gene ambiguous. Per the germline V gene, CDR1 is MGHDK and CDR2 is SYGVNS. There are 13 residues in the CDR3. V was clipped by 2 bases and J by 7 bases, with 11 bases between them. The CDR3 reads CASSEGWWGEAFF. The CDR3 DNA reads as TGTGCCAGCAGTGAAGGATGGTGGGGTGAAGCTTTCTTT.

This clonotype occurred a few times. The V call is TRBV4-2, the J call TRBJ1-1; the match to TRBD1 covers 9 bases. Looked up from germline, CDR1 is LGHNA and CDR2 is YNFKEQ. Germline trimming cut 1 base from V and 4 bases from J; bases unmatched to any gene: 13. This CDR3 is 18 amino acids long. The CDR3: CASSQAPGTGSLITEAFF. The CDR3 DNA reads as TGTGCCAGCAGCCAAGCCCCCGGGACAGGGAGTTTGATCACTGAAGCTTTCTTT.

This clonotype was recorded many times. This chain joins TRBV3-1 and TRBJ2-3; no clear D gene. Germline V lookup: CDR1 LGHDT, CDR2 YNNKEL (reference sequence). The CDR3 has 15 amino acids. Trimming took 8 bases from V and 0 from J, leaving 15 bases between them. In DNA, the CDR3 is TGTGCCAGCGCACACGGTGGCTCCAGCACAGATACGCAGTATTTT. Translated, it gives CASAHGGSSTDTQYF.

This clonotype was detected many times. V gene TRBV3-1 combines with J gene TRBJ2-3; D uncertain. CDR1 and CDR2 (germline): LGHDT, YNNKEL (reference sequence). Trimming cost V 4 bases and J 2 bases, with 10 bases left between them. The CDR3 has 14 amino acids. CDR3 bases: TGTGCCAGCAGCCCCCCTATACACACAGATACGCAGTATTTT. Residues: CASSPPIHTDTQYF.

CDR3 loop: CASSPWAGQETQYF. The CDR3 DNA reads TGTGCCAGCTCACCATGGGCAGGCCAAGAGACCCAGTACTTC. The chain links TRBV18 to TRBJ2-5; D call uncertain. The germline CDR1 and CDR2 sequences are KGHSH and LQKENI. This CDR3 region has 14 residues. With 2 bases removed from V and 1 base from J, the gap between germline ends came to 8 bases.

In its sample, this clonotype was seen many times. The rearrangement links TRBV12-5 to TRBJ2-2; D is unclear. V was cut by 7 bases and J by 2 bases, with 5 bases left in between. The CDR3 has 12 residues. Germline V gives CDR1 LGHNT, CDR2 FRNRAP. The CDR3: CASAHNTGELFF. CDR3 in DNA: TGTGCTAGTGCCCACAACACCGGGGAGCTGTTTTTT.

This clonotype was counted between two and nine times. The chain joins TRBV18 to TRBJ1-1, with D possibly being TRBD1 (5 bases). Trimming stripped 4 bases from V and 0 bases from J, with 12 bases between. CDR3 size: 15 residues. Germline CDR1 and CDR2: KGHSH and LQKENI. The CDR3 is CASSLTTVMNTEAFF. DNA for the CDR3: TGTGCCAGCTCACTCACGACAGTCATGAACACTGAAGCTTTCTTT. Looking up the rest from reference TRBV18 and TRBJ1-1 gives the full variable domain: NAGVMQNPRHLVRRRGQEARLRCSPMKGHSHVYWYRQLPEEGLKFMVYLQKENIIDESGMPKERFSAEFPKEGPSILRIQQVVRGDSAAYFCASSLTTVMNTEAFFGQGTRLTVV.

V gene TRBV7-2 combines with J gene TRBJ2-5; weak D call: TRBD1 (5 bases). Per germline, CDR1 SGHTA and CDR2 FQGNSA. V lost 5 bases and J lost 2, with 12 bases in between. The CDR3 has 14 residues. The CDR3 loop reads CASSPGNWQETQYF. In DNA form, the CDR3 reads TGTGCCAGCAGCCCAGGGAACTGGCAAGAGACCCAGTACTTC. Complete variable domain (other parts from reference TRBV7-2 and TRBJ2-5): GAGVSQSPSNKVTEKGKDVELRCDPISGHTALYWYRQSLGQGLEFLIYFQGNSAPDKSGLPSDRFSAERTGGSVSTLTIQRTQQEDSAVYLCASSPGNWQETQYFGPGTRLLVL.

This clonotype was seen many times. This chain connects TRBV6-1 to TRBJ1-1; maybe TRBD1 (5 bases). Trimming stripped 7 bases from V and 7 bases from J, with 16 bases between. The germline V gene encodes CDR1 MNHNS and CDR2 SASEGT. This CDR3 has 13 residues. The CDR3 DNA follows: TGTGCCAGCACCTCAGACAGCGGAGTTGAAGCTTTCTTT. Translation gives CASTSDSGVEAFF.

This clonotype occurred many times. The chain is built from TRBV7-8 and TRBJ1-5, with D tentatively TRBD1 (6 bases). Trimming took 3 bases from V and 4 from J, leaving 7 bases between them. CDR1 is SGHVS, CDR2 FQNEAQ, per germline. The length of the CDR3 is 13 residues. The CDR3: CASSFGQNQPQHF. CDR3 nucleotides: TGTGCCAGCAGCTTCGGACAGAATCAGCCCCAGCATTTT.

Turning to this clonotype: A much larger clone differs by one base, so this may be a read error. V usage is TRBV29-1 and J usage is TRBJ2-7, with 10 bases matching TRBD1. The CDR3 has 12 amino acids. From germline, CDR1 is SQVTM and CDR2 ANQGSEA. The J segment lost 6 bases and the V segment lost 4 bases, leaving 3 bases of the junction unmatched. CDR3 loop: CSVAGTGAEQYF. CDR3 DNA sequence: TGCAGCGTTGCCGGGACAGGGGCCGAGCAGTACTTC.

This clonotype occurred many times. The chain joins TRBV3-1 to TRBJ1-3; D gene ambiguous. Germline loops: CDR1 LGHDT, CDR2 YNNKEL (reference sequence). This CDR3 is built from 17 residues. Trimming stripped 1 base from V and 1 base from J, with 14 bases between. This CDR3 reads CASSQGLDSFSGNTIYF. The CDR3 coding sequence is TGTGCCAGCAGCCAAGGGCTGGATTCCTTTTCTGGAAACACCATATATTTT.

The V and J genes are TRBV29-1 and TRBJ2-7, with 10 bases identical to TRBD1. V was clipped by 6 bases and J by 0 bases; unmatched bases: 8. The germline V gene has CDR1 SQVTM and CDR2 ANQGSEA. This CDR3 is built from 15 residues. CDR3 nucleotide sequence: TGCAGCGTCGAGGCCCGGGACAGGGGCTCCTACGAGCAGTACTTC. Residues: CSVEARDRGSYEQYF.

In this sample, this clonotype turned up many times. This chain uses TRBV5-4 with TRBJ2-2; 9 bases align to TRBD1. The CDR3 totals 16 residues. CDR1 SGHNT and CDR2 YYREEE come from the germline V gene (reference sequence). Unmatched junction bases numbered 12, after V lost 7 bases and J lost 5 bases. CDR3 loop: CASAPAGQGRTGELFF. CDR3 sequence (DNA): TGTGCCAGCGCCCCGGCGGGACAGGGAAGAACCGGGGAGCTGTTTTTT.